These 17 T cell receptor beta chains share one sample of origin, sequenced in a study of T cells after posttransplantation cyclophosphamide. The data were produced by immunoSEQ multiplex PCR, yet TCRdb's version contains in-frame clones alone and is incomplete. This table has about 36,000 clones, about 77% appearing once. Cyclophosphamide on days +3 and +4 followed busulfan-fludarabine conditioning and a marrow graft. The starting material was CD4+ T cells sorted from blood, obtained about 1,900 days after a stem cell transplant with posttransplant cyclophosphamide. The receptors were gathered from a female patient in her forties who received an allogeneic stem cell transplant from a related donor, was CMV-positive, and had no GVHD. Part of the T cells may come from the graft donor.

This chain links TRBV7-9 with TRBJ2-5; possibly TRBD1 for D (5 bases). CDR1 is SEHNR, CDR2 FQNEAQ, per germline (reference sequence). Trimming stripped 5 bases from V and 5 bases from J, with 18 bases between. CDR3 size: 15 residues. The CDR3 reads CASSQGGSPGETQYF. CDR3 coding DNA: TGTGCCAGCAGCCAGGGTGGGTCCCCCGGGGAGACCCAGTACTTC.

CDR3 DNA sequence: TGTGCCAGCAGCTCCATTCTAGCGGGGGACACAGATACGCAGTATTTT. Translation gives CASSSILAGDTDTQYF. V and J are TRBV7-9 and TRBJ2-3; 10 bases agree with TRBD2. CDR3 size: 16 residues. V lost 4 bases to trimming and J lost 2 bases; unmatched junction nucleotides: 6. Germline CDR1 is SEHNR and CDR2 is FQNEAQ (reference sequence).

The chain links TRBV7-9 to TRBJ2-6, with D unclear. CDR1 is SEHNR and CDR2 is FQNEAQ in the germline V gene (reference sequence). The V end was cut by 8 bases, the J end by 2 bases, with 10 bases between. CDR3 length: 14 residues. The CDR3 nucleotides are TGTGCCAGCGGCCCCAGGACTGGGGCCAACGTCCTGACTTTC. This gives the protein CASGPRTGANVLTF.

This chain joins TRBV10-3 and TRBJ1-4; 7 bases line up with TRBD1. Germline CDR1 and CDR2: ENHRY and SYGVKD. Trimming removed 0 bases from V and 6 bases from J; junction bases left unmatched: 4. The CDR3 totals 15 residues. The CDR3 protein is CAISESRGRDEKLFF. CDR3 nucleotides: TGTGCCATCAGTGAGTCTAGGGGGCGAGATGAAAAACTGTTTTTT.

There are a few counts of this clone. This chain connects TRBV9 to TRBJ1-5; 7 nucleotides agree with TRBD1. CDR1 SGDLS and CDR2 YYNGEE come from the germline V gene. J gave up 7 bases and V 0 bases, and 1 base lay outside the gene matches. The CDR3 runs to 13 residues. CDR3: CASSVAGGQPQHF. The CDR3 bases are TGTGCCAGCAGCGTAGCAGGGGGACAGCCCCAGCATTTT.

This clone was seen only a few times. The V and J genes are TRBV5-1 and TRBJ1-4, with D maybe TRBD1 (6 bases). The CDR3 has 15 residues. Germline-derived CDR1 and CDR2 are SGHRS and YFSETQ. Deletions cut 4 bases from V and 8 bases from J, with 18 bases between. The CDR3 DNA reads as TGCGCCAGCAGCCCCAGTCTGGGGGCTGGAGAAAAACTGTTTTTT. As protein: CASSPSLGAGEKLFF.

This sequence joins TRBV13 and TRBJ2-7; no reliable D call. Trimming took 1 base from V and 6 from J, leaving 4 bases between them. Looked up from germline, CDR1 is PRHDT and CDR2 is FYEKMQ (reference sequence). This CDR3 is built from 11 residues. In DNA, the CDR3 is TGTGCCAGCAGCTTAGCCAGCGAGCAGTACTTC. It codes for CASSLASEQYF. The full variable domain, rest sourced from reference TRBV13 and TRBJ2-7, is AAGVIQSPRHLIKEKRETATLKCYPIPRHDTVYWYQQGPGQDPQFLISFYEKMQSDKGSIPDRFSAQQFSDYHSELNMSSLELGDSALYFCASSLASEQYFGPGTRLTVT.

CDR3 region: CSATGLNTEAFF. The DNA for the CDR3 is TGCAGCGCGACAGGATTGAACACTGAAGCTTTCTTT. This rearrangement joins TRBV29-1 to TRBJ1-1, with a weak D call TRBD1 (6 bases). V was shortened by 7 bases and J by 0 bases, with 9 bases between the two germline ends. This CDR3 spans 12 amino acids. Looked up from germline, CDR1 is SQVTM and CDR2 is ANQGSEA.

The rearrangement links TRBV6-4 to TRBJ2-2, with a tentative D call TRBD1 (6 bases). The CDR3 sequence is 13 residues long. CDR1 and CDR2 from the germline V gene are MRHNA and SNTAGT. V was shortened by 6 bases and J by 4 bases, with 9 bases between the two germline ends. CDR3 nucleotides: TGTGCCAGCAGAGACAGGAGCACCGGGGAGCTGTTTTTT. Protein product: CASRDRSTGELFF.

This clone is a singleton in its sample. This rearrangement joins TRBV7-9 to TRBJ2-1; 14 bases are a match to TRBD2. The CDR3 extends over 15 amino acids. Trimming cost V 4 bases and J 9 bases; bases outside gene matches: 5. Looked up from germline, CDR1 is SEHNR and CDR2 is FQNEAQ (reference sequence). The CDR3: CASSSGTSGGSEQFF. CDR3 in DNA: TGTGCCAGCAGCTCCGGGACTAGCGGGGGAAGTGAGCAGTTCTTC.

This chain uses TRBV11-2 with TRBJ2-6; D is undetermined. The V gene's germline CDR1 is SGHAT and CDR2 FQNNGV. V lost 11 bases and J lost 4, with 9 bases in between. The CDR3 extends over 12 amino acids. The CDR3 bases are TGTGCCGGGCTTGGGGGGGCCAACGTCCTGACTTTC. Residues: CAGLGGANVLTF.

The chain carries TRBV5-1 and TRBJ2-4, with unresolved D. V was cut by 5 bases and J by 0 bases, with 9 bases left in between. This CDR3 contains 14 residues. CDR1 SGHRS and CDR2 YFSETQ come from the germline V gene. CDR3 sequence (DNA): TGCGCCAGCAGGCAGGATCTAGCCAAAAACATTCAGTACTTC. Translating it yields CASRQDLAKNIQYF.

The chain recombines TRBV9 with TRBJ2-3, with 11 bases matching TRBD1. Per the germline V gene, CDR1 is SGDLS and CDR2 is YYNGEE. With V trimmed by 3 bases and J by 1 base, 7 bases remained unmatched. The CDR3 spans 17 residues. The CDR3 sequence: CASSATGTGGGTDTQYF. In DNA, the CDR3 is TGTGCCAGCAGCGCCACAGGGACAGGGGGGGGCACAGATACGCAGTATTTT.

The V and J genes are TRBV5-4 and TRBJ2-5, with D maybe TRBD1 (7 bases). Trimming left V 3 bases short and J 4 bases short, with 25 bases between. Germline-derived CDR1 and CDR2 are SGHNT and YYREEE (reference sequence). The CDR3 spans 18 residues. The CDR3 coding sequence is TGTGCCAGCAGCTCCCTCCCGAGACAGGGAGGTTTGGGAGAGACCCAGTACTTC. Translation gives CASSSLPRQGGLGETQYF.

The chain combines TRBV6-6 with TRBJ1-2; the match to TRBD1 covers 7 bases. The ends lost 7 bases at V and 6 bases at J; junction bases unmatched: 8. Germline CDR1 MNHNY, CDR2 SVGAGI (reference sequence). CDR3 length: 13 amino acids. CDR3 DNA sequence: TGTGCCAGCACCCAGAGGCAGGGGGATGGCTACACCTTC. Translation gives CASTQRQGDGYTF.

The chain couples TRBV28 to TRBJ1-2, with TRBD1 as a possible D gene (5 bases). Trimming pared 11 bases from V and 4 bases from J, leaving 20 bases between. Germline CDR1 and CDR2: MDHEN and SYDVKM. The CDR3 is made up of 14 amino acids. The chain's CDR3 is CASAVGGIIYGYTF. CDR3 nucleotide sequence: TGTGCCTCCGCGGTGGGGGGGATAATCTATGGCTACACCTTC.

This clone occurred a few times. The V call is TRBV6-6, the J call TRBJ1-5; D unclear. In germline, CDR1 is MNHNY, CDR2 SVGAGI (reference sequence). Trimming took 8 bases from V and 5 from J, leaving 13 bases between them. This CDR3 has 13 residues. In nucleotides, the CDR3 is TGTGCCAGCTCGCCCAGCGTCGATCAGCCCCAGCATTTT. Encoded protein: CASSPSVDQPQHF.